This T cell receptor beta chain was profiled in a study of control samples from healthy donors and cancer patients. Data came from immunoSEQ multiplex PCR; TCRdb stores just in-frame clones and leaves some out. Here the sample spans 120,000 or so clones, just under 90% being singletons. Germline loops: CDR1 LNHDA, CDR2 SQIVND (reference sequence). The CDR3 consists of 13 residues. V lost 10 bases, J lost 3 bases, and 14 bases lay in between. The rearrangement uses TRBV19 and TRBJ2-3; no firm D call. The sample consisted of blood. The TCR originated in a man aged 25-40 years in good health. CDR3 in DNA: TGTGCCACCTGCCCGTGGGGAACAGATACGCAGTATTTT. This encodes CATCPWGTDTQYF.